These T cell receptor beta chains were read from a single sample in a study of OX40 agonist ivuxolimab in advanced cancers. Assay: immunoSEQ multiplex PCR; the TCRdb copy retains only in-frame clones and omits some. The sample lists roughly 56,000 clones, approximately 86% occurring once. Sample: CD4+ or CD8+ T cells sorted from blood, taken in a trial of the OX40 agonist ivuxolimab. The receptor set was obtained from an adult with an advanced solid tumor such as melanoma, head and neck, liver or kidney cancer. The CDR3 runs from the conserved cysteine through the conserved F or W. Each record gives: J gene, V gene, clone size, CDR3 length, D gene, CDR3 DNA, CDR3 protein. The D gene is left open where the match is weak. The size field is filled for only some rows; it gives once, few, many or a size class.

TRBJ1-4 TRBV7-4 . 12 . TGTGCCAGCAGCTTCGGGAATGAAAAACTGTTTTTT CASSFGNEKLFF
TRBJ1-2 TRBV5-1 . 15 TRBD1 TGCGCCAGCAGCTTGGATCAGGGGGCAAATTATGGCTACACCTTC CASSLDQGANYGYTF
TRBJ2-1 TRBV6-1 once 14 TRBD2 TGTGCCAGCAAAGGACTAGGCCTCTCGGGGGAGCAGTTCTTC CASKGLGLSGEQFF
TRBJ2-5 TRBV14 once 14 . TGTGCCAGCAGCCAAGCCCTAGCAGAAGAGACCCAGTACTTC CASSQALAEETQYF
TRBJ2-6 TRBV6-4 . 14 . TGTGCCAGCGGATTGCACTCTGGGGCCAACGTCCTGACTTTC CASGLHSGANVLTF
TRBJ2-5 TRBV5-8 . 15 TRBD1 TGTGCCAGCAGCTGGAAGGTGACAGGGCGAGAGACCCAGTACTTC CASSWKVTGRETQYF
TRBJ2-3 TRBV7-8 . 16 . TGTGCCAGCAGAAAGGAGACCTGGGGGAGCACAGATACGCAGTATTTT CASRKETWGSTDTQYF
TRBJ2-3 TRBV19 . 13 . TGTGCCAGTAGTATACTGCTCACAGATACGCAGTATTTT CASSILLTDTQYF
TRBJ2-7 TRBV19 . 14 TRBD1 TGTGCCAGTAGTCCCAGGACAGGGGAGGGCGAGCAGTACTTC CASSPRTGEGEQYF
TRBJ2-7 TRBV27 . 15 TRBD1 TGTGCCAGCAGCTACCGGGACAGGGGTTCCTACGAGCAGTACTTC CASSYRDRGSYEQYF
TRBJ2-5 TRBV14 few 15 TRBD1 TGTGCCAGCAGTCCGCGGGGGGACAGGGGGGAGACCCAGTACTTC CASSPRGDRGETQYF
TRBJ2-1 TRBV6-1 . 16 TRBD2 TGTGCCAGCAGTGGCCGGGACTACGATTCCTACAATGAGCAGTTCTTC CASSGRDYDSYNEQFF
TRBJ1-5 TRBV7-2 . 15 . TGTGCCAGCAGCTTCGGTATCAGAAACAATCAGCCCCAGCATTTT CASSFGIRNNQPQHF
TRBJ2-7 TRBV2 . 14 . TGTGCCAGCAGTGAAGGGGTCAGCCCCTACGAGCAGTACTTC CASSEGVSPYEQYF
TRBJ1-3 TRBV7-6 . 18 TRBD1 TGTGCCAGCAGCTTTTACAGAACTAGACAGGGTGACGGAAACACCATATATTTT CASSFYRTRQGDGNTIYF
TRBJ1-2 TRBV5-4 . 13 . TGTGCCAGCAGCTTGGAGGGGAAAGATGGCTACACCTTC CASSLEGKDGYTF
TRBJ2-1 TRBV12-5 . 12 . TGTGCTAGTGGCGACCGGTACAATGAGCAGTTCTTC CASGDRYNEQFF
TRBJ1-4 TRBV4-2 . 16 . TGTGCCAGCAGCTTGGGGCCACAGGGTAGAGATGAAAAACTGTTTTTT CASSLGPQGRDEKLFF
TRBJ2-5 TRBV14 . 16 TRBD1 TGTGCCAGCAGCCAAGACGTAGGGGGCTTCGGGGAGACCCAGTACTTC CASSQDVGGFGETQYF
TRBJ2-2 TRBV19 . 15 . TGTGCCAGTAGTATATCCCGCGCGAACACCGGGGAGCTGTTTTTT CASSISRANTGELFF
TRBJ2-1 TRBV7-3 . 15 TRBD1 TGTGCCAGCAGCTCGGGGACAGGGGTTTACAATGAGCAGTTCTTC CASSSGTGVYNEQFF
TRBJ1-4 TRBV5-1 . 13 . TGCGCCAGCAGCTGGGTGGCTAATGAAAAACTGTTTTTT CASSWVANEKLFF
TRBJ2-3 TRBV2 . 15 TRBD2 TGTGCCAGCAGTCCTCAGACGGGAGGGGGGTATGCGCAGTATTTT CASSPQTGGGYAQYF
TRBJ1-1 TRBV19 few 14 . TGTGCCAGTAGTATATGGGTCATGAACACTGAAGCTTTCTTT CASSIWVMNTEAFF
TRBJ2-2 TRBV5-4 . 18 TRBD2 TGTGCCAGCAGCTTCGCAACCGGGACTACCATCACCGGCGGGGAGCTGTTTTTT CASSFATGTTITGGELFF
TRBJ1-4 TRBV7-2 . 14 TRBD1 TGTGCCAGCAGCTTAGAGGGGGCCAGTGAAAAACTGTTTTTT CASSLEGASEKLFF
TRBJ1-2 TRBV7-2 . 16 . TGTGCCAGCAGCTTAGGAGTCTTCCATCGAGGTTATGGCTACACCTTC CASSLGVFHRGYGYTF
TRBJ2-3 TRBV29-1 . 14 TRBD1 TGCAGCGTTGAAAAGGCAGGGGGCCCAGATACGCAGTATTTT CSVEKAGGPDTQYF
TRBJ2-7 TRBV7-3 . 14 . TGTGCCAGCAGCTTTCTCCCTGGAGGCTACGAGCAGTACTTC CASSFLPGGYEQYF
TRBJ1-2 TRBV15 . 15 . TGTGCCACCAGCAGACGGACAGAGGGCAGGGATGGCTACACCTTC CATSRRTEGRDGYTF
TRBJ2-2 TRBV5-1 . 18 TRBD2 TGCGCCAGCAGCAGGGCTAGCGGGGGCCCTGAATCTACCGGGGAGCTGTTTTTT CASSRASGGPESTGELFF
TRBJ1-2 TRBV30 few 12 . TGTGCCTGGAGTAGGGTTAACTATGGCTACACCTTC CAWSRVNYGYTF
TRBJ2-3 TRBV11-3 . 14 TRBD2 TGTGCCAGCAGCCAGGGACTAGAGCGCGATACGCAGTATTTT CASSQGLERDTQYF
TRBJ1-2 TRBV7-2 . 14 . TGTGCCAGCAGCTCCGGGGGAACCTGGGGAGGCTACACCTTC CASSSGGTWGGYTF
TRBJ1-2 TRBV4-3 . 13 . TGCGCCAGCAGCCAAGAAGGAGGCTATGGCTACACCTTC CASSQEGGYGYTF
TRBJ2-2 TRBV7-9 few 14 . TGTGCCAGCAGCTTGGGACTTGACACCGGGGAGCTGTTTTTT CASSLGLDTGELFF
TRBJ1-2 TRBV19 . 16 TRBD1 TGTGCCAGTAGTCCCAAAGGCGAGACAGGGAGCTATGGCTACACCTTC CASSPKGETGSYGYTF
TRBJ1-3 TRBV27 few 13 . TGTGCCAGCAGTTTAAGGTCCGGAAACACCATATATTTT CASSLRSGNTIYF
TRBJ1-4 TRBV6-5 once 14 TRBD1 TGTGCCAGCAGCCGGGACAGGGTCCGCGAAAAACTGTTTTTT CASSRDRVREKLFF
TRBJ1-6 TRBV5-6 . 13 . TGTGCCAGCAGCCTCGACGCAAATTCACCCCTCCACTTT CASSLDANSPLHF
TRBJ2-1 TRBV6-5 . 15 TRBD2 TGTGCCAGCAGTGGGGGACTAGCGGGAGGCAATGAGCAGTTCTTC CASSGGLAGGNEQFF
TRBJ2-3 TRBV29-1 few 13 TRBD1 TGCAGCGTTAACAGGGGAACCACAGATACGCAGTATTTT CSVNRGTTDTQYF